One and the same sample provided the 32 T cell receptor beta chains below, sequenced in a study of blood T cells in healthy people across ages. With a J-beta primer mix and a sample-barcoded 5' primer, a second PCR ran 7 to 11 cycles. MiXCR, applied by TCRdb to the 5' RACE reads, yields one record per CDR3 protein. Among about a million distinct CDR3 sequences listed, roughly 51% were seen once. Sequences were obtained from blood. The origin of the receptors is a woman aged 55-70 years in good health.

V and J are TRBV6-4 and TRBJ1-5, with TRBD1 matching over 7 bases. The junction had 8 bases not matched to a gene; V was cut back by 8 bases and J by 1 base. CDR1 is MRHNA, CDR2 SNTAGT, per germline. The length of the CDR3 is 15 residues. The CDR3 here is CASLGDSKSNQPQHF. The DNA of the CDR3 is TGTGCCAGCCTCGGGGACAGCAAAAGCAATCAGCCCCAGCATTTT.

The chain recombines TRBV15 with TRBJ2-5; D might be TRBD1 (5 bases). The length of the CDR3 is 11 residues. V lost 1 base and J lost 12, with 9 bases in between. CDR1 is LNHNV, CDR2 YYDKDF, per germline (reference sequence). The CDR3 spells CATSRGPGKYF. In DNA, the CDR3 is TGTGCCACCAGCAGAGGCCCAGGGAAGTACTTC. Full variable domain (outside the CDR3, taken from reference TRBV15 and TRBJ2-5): DAMVIQNPRYQVTQFGKPVTLSCSQTLNHNVMYWYQQKSSQAPKLLFHYYDKDFNNEADTPDNFQSRRPNTSFCFLDIRSPGLGDTAMYLCATSRGPGKYFGPGTRLLVL.

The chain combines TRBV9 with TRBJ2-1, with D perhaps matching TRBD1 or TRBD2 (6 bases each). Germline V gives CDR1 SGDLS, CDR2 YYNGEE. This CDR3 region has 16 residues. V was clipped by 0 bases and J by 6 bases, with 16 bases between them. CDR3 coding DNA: TGTGCCAGCAGCGTAGTAGGGGGAGGTGGGTTCAATGAGCAGTTCTTC. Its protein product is CASSVVGGGGFNEQFF.

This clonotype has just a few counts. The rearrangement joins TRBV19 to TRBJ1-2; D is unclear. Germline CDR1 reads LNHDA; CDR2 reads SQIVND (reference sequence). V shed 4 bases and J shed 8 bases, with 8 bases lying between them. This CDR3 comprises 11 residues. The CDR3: CASSRVDGYTF. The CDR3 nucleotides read TGTGCCAGTAGTAGGGTGGACGGCTACACCTTC.

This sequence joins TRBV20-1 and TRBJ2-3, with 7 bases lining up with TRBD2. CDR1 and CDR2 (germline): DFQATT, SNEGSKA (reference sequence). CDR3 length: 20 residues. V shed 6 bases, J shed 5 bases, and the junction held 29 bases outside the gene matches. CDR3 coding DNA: TGCAGTGCCGACTCAGCCCACTTATATAGCGGGCCCCGCGGTAAAGATACGCAGTATTTT. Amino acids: CSADSAHLYSGPRGKDTQYF.

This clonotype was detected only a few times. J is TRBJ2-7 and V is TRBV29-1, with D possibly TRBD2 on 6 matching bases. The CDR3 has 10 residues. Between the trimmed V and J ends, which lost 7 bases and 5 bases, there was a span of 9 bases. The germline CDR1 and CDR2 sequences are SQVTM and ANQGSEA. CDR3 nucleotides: TGCAGCGGGGGAGGCGACGAGCAGTACTTC. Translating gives CSGGGDEQYF.

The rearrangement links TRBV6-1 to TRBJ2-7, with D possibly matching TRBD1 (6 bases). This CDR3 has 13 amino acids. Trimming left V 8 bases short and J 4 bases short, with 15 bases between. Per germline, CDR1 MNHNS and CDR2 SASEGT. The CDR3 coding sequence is TGTGCCAGCTCGGGACAACTAAGATACGAGCAGTACTTC. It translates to CASSGQLRYEQYF.

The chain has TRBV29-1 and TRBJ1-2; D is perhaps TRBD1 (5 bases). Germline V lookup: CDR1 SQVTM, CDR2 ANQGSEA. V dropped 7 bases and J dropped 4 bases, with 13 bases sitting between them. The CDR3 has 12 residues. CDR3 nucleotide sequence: TGCAGCGCCGAAGCGGGGGTCTATGGCTACACCTTC. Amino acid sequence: CSAEAGVYGYTF.

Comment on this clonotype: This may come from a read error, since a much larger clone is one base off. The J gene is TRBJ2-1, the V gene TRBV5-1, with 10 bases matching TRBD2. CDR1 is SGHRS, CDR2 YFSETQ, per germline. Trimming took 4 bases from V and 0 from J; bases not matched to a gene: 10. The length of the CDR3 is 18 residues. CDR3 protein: CASSLSGRTSSSYNEQFF. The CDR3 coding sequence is TGCGCCAGCAGCCTTAGCGGGAGGACGAGTAGCTCCTACAATGAGCAGTTCTTC.

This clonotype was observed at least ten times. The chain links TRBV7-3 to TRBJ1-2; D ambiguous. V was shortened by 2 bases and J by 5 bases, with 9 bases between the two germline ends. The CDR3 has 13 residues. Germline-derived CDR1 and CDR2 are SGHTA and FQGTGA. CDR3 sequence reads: CASSLGPRYGYTF. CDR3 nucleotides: TGTGCCAGCAGCTTAGGTCCTCGGTATGGCTACACCTTC.

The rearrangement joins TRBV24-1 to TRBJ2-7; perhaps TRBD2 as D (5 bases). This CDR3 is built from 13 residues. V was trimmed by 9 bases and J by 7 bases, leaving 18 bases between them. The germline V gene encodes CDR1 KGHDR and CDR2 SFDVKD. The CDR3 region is CATQEDSYNEQYF. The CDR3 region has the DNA TGTGCCACCCAGGAGGACTCCTACAATGAGCAGTACTTC.

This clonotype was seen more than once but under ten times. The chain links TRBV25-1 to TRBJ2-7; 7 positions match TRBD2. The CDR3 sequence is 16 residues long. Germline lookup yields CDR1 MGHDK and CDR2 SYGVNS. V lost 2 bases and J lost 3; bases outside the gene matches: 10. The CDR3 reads CASSERGGRPDYEQYF. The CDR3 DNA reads TGTGCCAGCAGTGAACGGGGCGGGAGACCGGACTACGAGCAGTACTTC.

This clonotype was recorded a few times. The chain's CDR3 is CAIRAQGLAGEGFDEQYF. Written as DNA, the CDR3 is TGTGCCATCAGGGCCCAGGGACTAGCGGGAGAGGGGTTCGACGAGCAGTACTTC. The V call is TRBV10-3, the J call TRBJ2-7; 14 nucleotides line up with TRBD2. Trimming cost V 6 bases and J 5 bases; bases outside gene matches: 15. The germline CDR1 and CDR2 sequences are ENHRY and SYGVKD. The CDR3 runs to 18 residues.

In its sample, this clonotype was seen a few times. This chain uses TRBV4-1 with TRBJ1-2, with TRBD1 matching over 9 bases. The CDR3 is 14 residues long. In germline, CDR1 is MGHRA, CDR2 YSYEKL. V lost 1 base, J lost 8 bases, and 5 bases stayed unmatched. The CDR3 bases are TGCGCCAGCAGCCAAGTCCGGGACAGGGACGGCTACACCTTC. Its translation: CASSQVRDRDGYTF.

CDR3: CASSGDGPHTQYF. In nucleotides, the CDR3 is TGCGCCAGCAGCGGCGACGGTCCGCATACGCAGTATTTT. V is TRBV5-1 and J is TRBJ2-3; D remains ambiguous. Germline values: CDR1 SGHRS, CDR2 YFSETQ. CDR3 length: 13 residues. The ends were cut back, 4 bases at V and 7 bases at J, with 13 bases in the middle.

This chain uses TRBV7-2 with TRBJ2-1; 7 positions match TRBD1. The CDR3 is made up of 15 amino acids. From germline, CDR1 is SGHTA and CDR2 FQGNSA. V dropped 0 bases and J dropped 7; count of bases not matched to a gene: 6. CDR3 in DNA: TGTGCCAGCAGCTTAGCGGGGCAGGGGGTAAATGAGCAGTTCTTC. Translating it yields CASSLAGQGVNEQFF. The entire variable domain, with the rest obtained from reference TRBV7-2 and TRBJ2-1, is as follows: GAGVSQSPSNKVTEKGKDVELRCDPISGHTALYWYRQSLGQGLEFLIYFQGNSAPDKSGLPSDRFSAERTGGSVSTLTIQRTQQEDSAVYLCASSLAGQGVNEQFFGPGTRLTVL.

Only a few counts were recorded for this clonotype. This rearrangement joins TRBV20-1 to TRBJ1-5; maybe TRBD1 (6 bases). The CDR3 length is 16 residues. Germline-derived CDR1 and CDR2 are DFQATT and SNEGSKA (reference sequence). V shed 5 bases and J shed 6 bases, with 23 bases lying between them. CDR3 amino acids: CSALEPAYRAGQPQHF. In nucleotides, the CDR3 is TGCAGTGCTTTAGAGCCGGCTTACAGGGCCGGTCAGCCCCAGCATTTT.

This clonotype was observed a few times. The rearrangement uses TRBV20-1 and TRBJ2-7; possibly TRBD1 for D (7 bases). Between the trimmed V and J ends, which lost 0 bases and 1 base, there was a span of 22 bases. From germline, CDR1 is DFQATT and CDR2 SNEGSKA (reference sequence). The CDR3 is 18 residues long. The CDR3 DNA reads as TGCAGTGCTAGAGAGGGTTACAGGGGAGGCCGTATTTCCTACGAGCAGTACTTC. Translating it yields CSAREGYRGGRISYEQYF.

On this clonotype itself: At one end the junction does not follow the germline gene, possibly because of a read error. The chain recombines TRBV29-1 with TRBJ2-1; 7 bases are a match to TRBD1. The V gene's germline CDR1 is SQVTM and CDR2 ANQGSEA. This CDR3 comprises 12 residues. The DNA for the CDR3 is TGCAGCGGGCAGGGGGTCTACAATGGGCAGTTCTTC. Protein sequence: CSGQGVYNGQFF.

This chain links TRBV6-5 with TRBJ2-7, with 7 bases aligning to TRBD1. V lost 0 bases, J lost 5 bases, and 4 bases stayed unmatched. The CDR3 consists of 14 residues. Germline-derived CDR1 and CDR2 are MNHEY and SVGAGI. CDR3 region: CASSYSIQGDEQYF. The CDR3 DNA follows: TGTGCCAGCAGTTACTCGATTCAGGGGGACGAGCAGTACTTC.

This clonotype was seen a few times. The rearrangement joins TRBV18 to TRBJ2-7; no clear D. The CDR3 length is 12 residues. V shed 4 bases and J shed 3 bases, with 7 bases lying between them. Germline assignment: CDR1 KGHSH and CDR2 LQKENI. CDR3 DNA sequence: TGTGCCAGCTCACGGGTTGACTACGAGCAGTACTTC. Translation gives CASSRVDYEQYF. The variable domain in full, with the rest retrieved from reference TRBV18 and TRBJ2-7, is NAGVMQNPRHLVRRRGQEARLRCSPMKGHSHVYWYRQLPEEGLKFMVYLQKENIIDESGMPKERFSAEFPKEGPSILRIQQVVRGDSAAYFCASSRVDYEQYFGPGTRLTVT.

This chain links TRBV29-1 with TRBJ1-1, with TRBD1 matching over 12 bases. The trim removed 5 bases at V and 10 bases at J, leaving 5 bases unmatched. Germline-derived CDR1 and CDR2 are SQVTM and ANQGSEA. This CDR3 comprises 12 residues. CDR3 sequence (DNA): TGCAGCGTTATTCCGGGACAGGGGGCAGCTTTCTTT. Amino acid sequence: CSVIPGQGAAFF.

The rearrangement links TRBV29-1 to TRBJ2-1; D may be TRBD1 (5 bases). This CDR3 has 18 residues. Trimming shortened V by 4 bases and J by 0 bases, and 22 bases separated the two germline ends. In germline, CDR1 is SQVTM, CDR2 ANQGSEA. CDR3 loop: CSVAPRYTTDSSYNEQFF. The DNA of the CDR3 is TGCAGCGTTGCCCCTCGATATACTACTGACAGCTCCTACAATGAGCAGTTCTTC.

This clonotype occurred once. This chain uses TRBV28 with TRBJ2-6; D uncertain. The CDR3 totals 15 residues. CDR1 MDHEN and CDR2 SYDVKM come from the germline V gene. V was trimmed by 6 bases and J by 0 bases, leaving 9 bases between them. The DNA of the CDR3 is TGTGCCAGCAGGGGCTTATTCTCTGGGGCCAACGTCCTGACTTTC. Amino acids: CASRGLFSGANVLTF.

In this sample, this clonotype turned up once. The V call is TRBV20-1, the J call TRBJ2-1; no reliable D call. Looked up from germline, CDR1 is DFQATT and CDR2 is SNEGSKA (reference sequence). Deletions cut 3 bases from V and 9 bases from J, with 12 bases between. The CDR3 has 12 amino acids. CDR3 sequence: CSAREGFGEQFF. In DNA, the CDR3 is TGCAGTGCTAGGGAAGGCTTCGGTGAGCAGTTCTTC.

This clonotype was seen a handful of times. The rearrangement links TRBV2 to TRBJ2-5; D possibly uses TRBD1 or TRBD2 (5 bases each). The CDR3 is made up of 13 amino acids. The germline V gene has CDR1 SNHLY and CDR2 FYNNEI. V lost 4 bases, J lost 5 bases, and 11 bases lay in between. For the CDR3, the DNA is TGTGCCAGCAGTGTCAGGGAGAAGGAGACCCAGTACTTC. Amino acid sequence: CASSVREKETQYF.

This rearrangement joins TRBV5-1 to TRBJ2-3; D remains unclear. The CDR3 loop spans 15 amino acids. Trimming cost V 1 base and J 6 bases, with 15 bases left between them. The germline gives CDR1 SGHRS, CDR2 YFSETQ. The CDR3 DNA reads TGCGCCAGCAGCTTGTCGGCAGACCCTTGGGATACGCAGTATTTT. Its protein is CASSLSADPWDTQYF.

CDR3 DNA sequence: TGCAGTGCTAGTAACGCCGGGACAGGGGGTTACGAGCAGTACTTC. The encoded protein is CSASNAGTGGYEQYF. The chain combines TRBV20-1 with TRBJ2-7; 11 bases agree with TRBD1. CDR1 and CDR2 (germline): DFQATT, SNEGSKA (reference sequence). V shed 3 bases and J 4 bases; nucleotides not matched to a gene: 8. The CDR3 sequence is 15 residues long.

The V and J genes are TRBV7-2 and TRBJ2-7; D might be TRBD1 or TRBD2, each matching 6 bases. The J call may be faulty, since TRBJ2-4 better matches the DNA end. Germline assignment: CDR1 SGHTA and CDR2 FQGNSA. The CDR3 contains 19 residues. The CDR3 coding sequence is TGTGCCAGCAGCCTCTCTGGGGGCGGGGCTAATAGGGTCCAAAACATTCAGTACTTC. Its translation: CASSLSGGGANRVQNIQYF.

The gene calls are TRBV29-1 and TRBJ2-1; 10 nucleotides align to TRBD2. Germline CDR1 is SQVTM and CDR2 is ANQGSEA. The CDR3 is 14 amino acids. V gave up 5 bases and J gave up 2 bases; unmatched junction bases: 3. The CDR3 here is CSVLAGGTYNEQFF. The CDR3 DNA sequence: TGCAGCGTTTTAGCGGGAGGTACCTACAATGAGCAGTTCTTC.

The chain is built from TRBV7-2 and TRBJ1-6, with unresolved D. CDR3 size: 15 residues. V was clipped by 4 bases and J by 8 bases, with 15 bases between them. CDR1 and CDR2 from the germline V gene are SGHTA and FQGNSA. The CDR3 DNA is TGTGCCAGCAGCTCGACAAGCGGAGATCATTCACCCCTCCACTTT. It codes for CASSSTSGDHSPLHF.

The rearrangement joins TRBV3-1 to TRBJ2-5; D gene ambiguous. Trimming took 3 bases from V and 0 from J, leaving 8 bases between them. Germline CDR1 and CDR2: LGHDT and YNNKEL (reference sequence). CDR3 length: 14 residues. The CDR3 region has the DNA TGTGCCAGCAGCCAGCGAGTTAACCAAGAGACCCAGTACTTC. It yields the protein CASSQRVNQETQYF.